This T cell receptor (beta chain) was identified during a study of cytomegalovirus exposure and HLA in healthy donors. Study at large: As an earlier analysis found, roughly 180 million T cells yielded 95 million to 130 million unique TCR beta sequences.

In the PCR, 60 Vbeta and 13 Jbeta primers were used. Measured with immunoSEQ multiplex PCR; TCRdb has only the in-frame clones, and not every one. The profile shows around 200,000 clones, 80% to 90% of them singletons. V dropped 2 bases and J dropped 5 bases, with 10 bases sitting between them. This CDR3 is 12 amino acids long. Germline lookup yields CDR1 GTSNPN and CDR2 SVGIG (reference sequence). The study's findings and limits: Follow-up analysis seemed to connect common viral pathogens with several of the most significant clusters identified. Within an earlier analysis, most TCR beta V segments proved productive either about 90% or about 30% of the time.

With regard to this clone: Its target is unknown.

This sequence joins TRBV30 and TRBJ2-7; possible D gene TRBD2, 5 bases. The specimen sequenced was PBMCs. This clonotype was sampled from a girl aged 2 to 9 in good health and CMV-seropositive. DNA of the CDR3: TGTGCCTGGAGTCACGGGGTCAACGAGCAGTACTTC. This sequence encodes CAWSHGVNEQYF.